A selection of T cell receptor beta chains follows, all from one sample in a study of T cell responses to AZD1222 COVID-19 vaccine. This table comes from immunoSEQ multiplex PCR, and its TCRdb copy is limited to in-frame clones, with some not included. This table has about 220,000 clones, approximately 94% appearing once. The sample consisted of peripheral blood, taken on day 0 of MenACWY control vaccination. The receptors derive from an adult in good health. The CDR3 runs from the conserved cysteine through the conserved F or W. Fields, in order: CDR3 length, D gene, J gene, clone size, V gene, CDR3 DNA, CDR3 protein. A D gene is named only where the DNA matches it firmly. Rows give clone size only sometimes, using once, few, many, or a class for an expanded clone.

CDR3 length: 16; D gene: -; J gene: TRBJ1-3; clone size: once; V gene: TRBV4-2; CDR3 DNA: TGTGCCAGCAGCCAGGGGGCCAGGGACTCTGGAAACACCATATATTTT; CDR3 protein: CASSQGARDSGNTIYF
CDR3 length: 18; D gene: -; J gene: TRBJ1-3; clone size: -; V gene: TRBV11-2; CDR3 DNA: TGTGCCAGCAGCCCCTCCTGGGCACAGGGTCACTCTGGAAACACCATATATTTT; CDR3 protein: CASSPSWAQGHSGNTIYF
CDR3 length: 15; D gene: TRBD2; J gene: TRBJ2-3; clone size: -; V gene: TRBV4-3; CDR3 DNA: TGCGCCAGCAGCCAAGATAGCGGGGGCAGAGATACGCAGTATTTT; CDR3 protein: CASSQDSGGRDTQYF
CDR3 length: 14; D gene: TRBD1; J gene: TRBJ1-1; clone size: -; V gene: TRBV11-2; CDR3 DNA: TGTGCCAGCAGCCCATATGACAGGGGCACTGAAGCTTTCTTT; CDR3 protein: CASSPYDRGTEAFF
CDR3 length: 15; D gene: TRBD1; J gene: TRBJ2-7; clone size: -; V gene: TRBV28; CDR3 DNA: TGTGCCAGCAGATTGACAGGGGGAGGCTCCTACGAGCAGTACTTC; CDR3 protein: CASRLTGGGSYEQYF
CDR3 length: 15; D gene: -; J gene: TRBJ1-2; clone size: -; V gene: TRBV19; CDR3 DNA: TGTGCCAGTAGTATATACACCGCAGCTAACTATGGCTACACCTTC; CDR3 protein: CASSIYTAANYGYTF
CDR3 length: 13; D gene: -; J gene: TRBJ2-7; clone size: -; V gene: TRBV5-1; CDR3 DNA: TGCGCCAGCAGCCCGGAGGGACTGTACGAGCAGTACTTC; CDR3 protein: CASSPEGLYEQYF
CDR3 length: 16; D gene: -; J gene: TRBJ1-4; clone size: -; V gene: TRBV5-4; CDR3 DNA: TGTGCCAGCAGTTCGGTCCCCGGACAAGGAAATGAAAAACTGTTTTTT; CDR3 protein: CASSSVPGQGNEKLFF
CDR3 length: 15; D gene: TRBD2; J gene: TRBJ2-3; clone size: -; V gene: TRBV7-2; CDR3 DNA: TGTGCCAGCAGCCCCAGACTAGCTCGTCGGGATACGCAGTATTTT; CDR3 protein: CASSPRLARRDTQYF
CDR3 length: 15; D gene: -; J gene: TRBJ2-2; clone size: -; V gene: TRBV5-4; CDR3 DNA: TGTGCCAGCAGCTCCACCGGGGGTAGGACCGGGGAGCTGTTTTTT; CDR3 protein: CASSSTGGRTGELFF
CDR3 length: 15; D gene: -; J gene: TRBJ1-2; clone size: -; V gene: TRBV7-6; CDR3 DNA: TGTGCCAGCAGCTCCCTAAGTGGCGCGGGCTATGGCTACACCTTC; CDR3 protein: CASSSLSGAGYGYTF
CDR3 length: 16; D gene: -; J gene: TRBJ1-2; clone size: -; V gene: TRBV20-1; CDR3 DNA: TGCAGTGCTAGTTCCGCCGGGACACTTCTTGGTTATGGCTACACCTTC; CDR3 protein: CSASSAGTLLGYGYTF
CDR3 length: 14; D gene: -; J gene: TRBJ2-7; clone size: -; V gene: TRBV15; CDR3 DNA: TGTGCCACCAGCAGAGACAGAGGAGTCTACGAGCAGTACTTC; CDR3 protein: CATSRDRGVYEQYF
CDR3 length: 15; D gene: TRBD1; J gene: TRBJ1-3; clone size: -; V gene: TRBV3-1/TRBV3-2; CDR3 DNA: TGTGCCAGCAGCCAAGAAACAGGGGCTGGAAACACCATATATTTT; CDR3 protein: CASSQETGAGNTIYF
CDR3 length: 12; D gene: -; J gene: TRBJ1-3; clone size: -; V gene: TRBV5-1; CDR3 DNA: TGCGCCAGCAGCGTAGACGGAAACACCATATATTTT; CDR3 protein: CASSVDGNTIYF
CDR3 length: 15; D gene: -; J gene: TRBJ1-5; clone size: -; V gene: TRBV6-1; CDR3 DNA: TGTGCCAGCAGTGAAGCGAGACAGGTCAATCAGCCCCAGCATTTT; CDR3 protein: CASSEARQVNQPQHF
CDR3 length: 13; D gene: -; J gene: TRBJ1-5; clone size: -; V gene: TRBV27; CDR3 DNA: TGTGCCAGCAAACAGGGTAGCAATCAGCCCCAGCATTTT; CDR3 protein: CASKQGSNQPQHF
CDR3 length: 14; D gene: -; J gene: TRBJ1-1; clone size: -; V gene: TRBV16; CDR3 DNA: TGTGCCAGCAGCCTTCGCTCTCTCGACACTGAAGCTTTCTTT; CDR3 protein: CASSLRSLDTEAFF
CDR3 length: 15; D gene: -; J gene: TRBJ1-6; clone size: -; V gene: TRBV7-3; CDR3 DNA: TGTGCCAGCAGCTTAACCCCCGGGACTAATTCACCCCTCCACTTT; CDR3 protein: CASSLTPGTNSPLHF
CDR3 length: 12; D gene: -; J gene: TRBJ1-1; clone size: -; V gene: TRBV29-1; CDR3 DNA: TGCAGCGCAGTTTCGACAGGACCTGAAGCTTTCTTT; CDR3 protein: CSAVSTGPEAFF
CDR3 length: 17; D gene: -; J gene: TRBJ2-3; clone size: -; V gene: TRBV18; CDR3 DNA: TGTGCCAGCTCACCACTCCTGACTAGAAAAATCACAGATACGCAGTATTTT; CDR3 protein: CASSPLLTRKITDTQYF
CDR3 length: 15; D gene: TRBD1; J gene: TRBJ1-2; clone size: -; V gene: TRBV10-3; CDR3 DNA: TGTGCCATCAGTAGAGGGACAGGGGGCAGGTGGGGCTACACCTTC; CDR3 protein: CAISRGTGGRWGYTF
CDR3 length: 13; D gene: -; J gene: TRBJ1-2; clone size: -; V gene: TRBV5-1; CDR3 DNA: TGCGCCAGCAGCTTGGACGCTAACTATGGCTACACCTTC; CDR3 protein: CASSLDANYGYTF
CDR3 length: 14; D gene: -; J gene: TRBJ1-2; clone size: -; V gene: TRBV6-5; CDR3 DNA: TGTGCCAGCAGTTACTCTCCCCAAAACTATGGCTACACCTTC; CDR3 protein: CASSYSPQNYGYTF